Listed here are 10 T cell receptor beta chains from one sample, sequenced in a study of T cells expressing NK-cell markers. TCRdb reworked the 5' RACE reads into one entry per CDR3 protein, no DNA. In all, the sample yields approximately 380,000 distinct CDR3 sequences. The source material was blood T cells: a sorted CD56 or NKG2C T cell subset, CD4+ or CD8+ T cells, or bulk PBMC T cells (not recorded which). The receptors were sampled from a man aged 18-75 years in good health.

V is TRBV5-1 and J is TRBJ2-2. The CDR3 extends over 14 amino acids. The germline V gene has CDR1 SGHRS and CDR2 YFSETQ. CDR3 sequence reads: CASSLLGFTGELFF.

The gene calls are TRBV3-1 and TRBJ2-7; lacking DNA, the TRBD2 call made by TCRdb goes unchecked. Germline V gene lookup returns CDR1 LGHDT and CDR2 YNNKEL (reference sequence). The CDR3 is 15 residues long. The CDR3 region is CASSLTSGSSYEQYF.

This chain joins TRBV5-1 and TRBJ2-1; TCRdb reports TRBD1, a call that lacks DNA to check it against. From germline, CDR1 is SGHRS and CDR2 YFSETQ. The CDR3 has 16 amino acids. The chain's CDR3 is CASSLGDRAAYNEQFF.

The rearrangement joins TRBV29-1 to TRBJ1-1; TCRdb outputs TRBD1, but without DNA this stays unchecked. Per germline, CDR1 SQVTM and CDR2 ANQGSEA. This CDR3 has 12 residues. The chain's CDR3 is CSVAGTPGEAFF.

V is TRBV9 and J is TRBJ1-6; the TRBD1 assignment by TCRdb is unverifiable without DNA. The CDR3 has 18 amino acids. Germline V gene sequence: CDR1 SGDLS, CDR2 YYNGEE. The CDR3 sequence: CASSVASTGGSYNSPLHF.

The chain joins TRBV7-6 to TRBJ2-7; TCRdb names TRBD1, which stays unverified in the absence of DNA. CDR3 size: 14 residues. Germline-derived CDR1 and CDR2 are SGHVS and FNYEAQ. CDR3 sequence: CASSKTGNGYEQYF.

The chain uses TRBV3-1 and TRBJ2-5; the TRBD1 assignment by TCRdb is unverifiable without DNA. The CDR3 is 15 amino acids. Germline V CDR1 and CDR2: LGHDT, YNNKEL (reference sequence). The CDR3 sequence is CASSPPGGGTRAQYF.

The rearrangement links TRBV20-1 to TRBJ1-2; absent DNA, TCRdb's TRBD1 call cannot be checked. Germline CDR1 reads DFQATT; CDR2 reads SNEGSKA (reference sequence). CDR3 size: 15 residues. CDR3: CSARLDRGSFYGYTF.

CDR3 in amino acids: CASSPSGGFGTQYF. The genes are TRBV12-3 or TRBV12-4 and TRBJ2-3; absent DNA, TCRdb's TRBD1 call cannot be checked. The CDR3 is 14 residues long.

The chain recombines TRBV5-1 with TRBJ2-7; TCRdb selects TRBD1, and the lack of DNA leaves this call unchecked. This CDR3 contains 13 residues. CDR1 is SGHRS, CDR2 YFSETQ, per germline. The CDR3 protein is CASTIQGADEQYF.